Listed below are T cell receptor beta chains from one sample, sequenced in a study of early T cells in non-severe SARS-CoV-2 infection. TCRdb reprocessed the 5' RACE reads with MiXCR, giving one entry per CDR3 protein. The table shows around 80,000 distinct CDR3 sequences, with more than 9% occurring only once. Sequencing was performed on whole blood, taken at baseline. All receptors come from an adult who was a healthcare worker with PCR-confirmed SARS-CoV-2 infection or an uninfected control (not recorded which). Both conserved end residues are part of each CDR3. D genes are given only for firm matches. Clone size is shown for a subset of rows, as once, few, many or a class of expanded clone.

size: .
length: 13
V: TRBV5-6
J: TRBJ2-2
D: .
CDR3: CASSHSGTGELFF
DNA: TGTGCCAGCAGCCATTCAGGCACCGGGGAGCTGTTTTTT

size: many
length: 16
V: TRBV11-2
J: TRBJ2-2
D: TRBD2
CDR3: CASSLSSGSFTGELFF
DNA: TGTGCCAGCAGTCTTTCTAGCGGGAGTTTCACCGGGGAGCTGTTTTTT

size: many
length: 14
V: TRBV12-3/TRBV12-4
J: TRBJ1-4
D: .
CDR3: CASSLQVVNEKLFF
DNA: TGTGCCAGCAGTTTACAGGTTGTCAATGAAAAACTGTTTTTT

size: few
length: 14
V: TRBV27
J: TRBJ2-7
D: .
CDR3: CASRMQTGPGEQYF
DNA: TGTGCCAGCAGAATGCAGACAGGTCCGGGTGAGCAGTACTTC

size: many
length: 15
V: TRBV5-1
J: TRBJ2-7
D: TRBD1
CDR3: CASRVSGTGLNEQYF
DNA: TGCGCCAGCAGGGTTTCCGGGACAGGGTTAAACGAGCAGTACTTC

size: few
length: 14
V: TRBV2
J: TRBJ2-7
D: TRBD1
CDR3: CASRDTGTVYEQYF
DNA: TGTGCCAGCAGAGATACAGGGACAGTTTACGAGCAGTACTTC

size: .
length: 16
V: TRBV7-9
J: TRBJ2-2
D: .
CDR3: CASSLVPRHFTGELFF
DNA: TGTGCCAGCAGCTTAGTCCCTCGACACTTCACCGGGGAGCTGTTTTTT

size: .
length: 18
V: TRBV12-3/TRBV12-4
J: TRBJ2-3
D: TRBD2
CDR3: CASRRRLAGAPPTDTQYF
DNA: TGTGCCAGCAGGCGACGACTAGCGGGGGCCCCACCCACAGATACGCAGTATTTT

size: few
length: 16
V: TRBV18
J: TRBJ1-2
D: TRBD1
CDR3: CASSPGTGVPVYGYTF
DNA: TGTGCCAGCTCACCCGGGACAGGGGTGCCCGTCTATGGCTACACCTTC

size: many
length: 12
V: TRBV2
J: TRBJ2-1
D: .
CDR3: CASSDSYNEQFF
DNA: TGTGCCAGCAGTGATAGTTACAATGAGCAGTTCTTC

size: .
length: 14
V: TRBV6-2/TRBV6-3
J: TRBJ2-7
D: .
CDR3: CASSPGDGYYEQYF
DNA: TGTGCCAGCAGTCCCGGGGACGGATACTACGAGCAGTACTTC

size: few
length: 15
V: TRBV18
J: TRBJ1-2
D: TRBD1
CDR3: CASSPGTAINYGYTF
DNA: TGTGCCAGCTCACCAGGGACAGCGATTAACTATGGCTACACCTTC

size: many
length: 13
V: TRBV20-1
J: TRBJ2-7
D: .
CDR3: CSASGPMAYEQYF
DNA: TGCAGTGCTTCGGGACCTATGGCCTACGAGCAGTACTTC

size: many
length: 10
V: TRBV29-1
J: TRBJ2-1
D: .
CDR3: CSVRINEQFF
DNA: TGCAGCGTCAGAATCAATGAGCAGTTCTTC

size: few
length: 16
V: TRBV5-1
J: TRBJ2-2
D: .
CDR3: CASSRDVTSNTGELFF
DNA: TGCGCCAGCAGCCGGGACGTAACCTCGAACACCGGGGAGCTGTTTTTT

size: few
length: 16
V: TRBV7-7
J: TRBJ2-5
D: TRBD1
CDR3: CASSLRTGLPLETQYF
DNA: TGTGCCAGCAGCCTTCGGACAGGCTTACCCTTAGAGACCCAGTACTTC

size: many
length: 18
V: TRBV20-1
J: TRBJ2-2
D: .
CDR3: CSARGGPKPTANTGELFF
DNA: TGCAGTGCTAGAGGGGGACCGAAGCCTACAGCGAACACCGGGGAGCTGTTTTTT

size: many
length: 16
V: TRBV4-1
J: TRBJ2-1
D: TRBD1
CDR3: CASSQEDRLGFNEQFF
DNA: TGCGCCAGCAGCCAAGAGGACAGGCTTGGGTTCAATGAGCAGTTCTTC

size: .
length: 15
V: TRBV15
J: TRBJ2-2
D: .
CDR3: CATSMGEASTGELFF
DNA: TGTGCCACCAGCATGGGGGAGGCGTCAACCGGGGAGCTGTTTTTT

size: many
length: 13
V: TRBV20-1
J: TRBJ2-7
D: TRBD2
CDR3: CSARVLAGVEQYF
DNA: TGCAGTGCTAGGGTACTAGCGGGAGTCGAGCAGTACTTC

size: few
length: 15
V: TRBV2
J: TRBJ2-1
D: .
CDR3: CASRRSGVGYNEQFF
DNA: TGTGCCAGCCGGCGTAGCGGAGTGGGGTACAATGAGCAGTTCTTC

size: .
length: 15
V: TRBV5-1
J: TRBJ2-1
D: .
CDR3: CASSLWDPRENEQFF
DNA: TGCGCCAGCAGCCTCTGGGACCCCCGAGAGAATGAGCAGTTCTTC

size: few
length: 18
V: TRBV24-1
J: TRBJ2-1
D: .
CDR3: CATSDQAYHPSSYNEQFF
DNA: TGTGCCACCAGTGATCAGGCCTACCACCCAAGTTCCTACAATGAGCAGTTCTTC

size: .
length: 14
V: TRBV28
J: TRBJ2-7
D: TRBD1
CDR3: CASRKIGTVYEQYF
DNA: TGTGCCAGCAGGAAAATCGGGACAGTCTACGAGCAGTACTTC

size: many
length: 15
V: TRBV20-1
J: TRBJ2-7
D: .
CDR3: CSARDTGEWSYEQYF
DNA: TGCAGTGCTAGAGATACGGGGGAATGGTCCTACGAGCAGTACTTC

size: many
length: 15
V: TRBV11-1
J: TRBJ2-3
D: .
CDR3: CASSLDPFNQDTQYF
DNA: TGTGCCAGCAGCTTAGATCCCTTCAACCAAGATACGCAGTATTTT

size: .
length: 13
V: TRBV24-1
J: TRBJ2-5
D: .
CDR3: CATSGGGRETQYF
DNA: TGTGCCACCAGTGGTGGGGGCCGTGAGACCCAGTACTTC

size: .
length: 15
V: TRBV7-2
J: TRBJ1-2
D: .
CDR3: CASSLGQLGAYGYTF
DNA: TGTGCCAGCAGCTTAGGTCAGCTTGGGGCCTATGGCTACACCTTC

size: many
length: 13
V: TRBV4-2
J: TRBJ2-7
D: .
CDR3: CASSQGPVYEQYF
DNA: TGTGCCAGCAGCCAAGGCCCAGTCTACGAGCAGTACTTC

size: .
length: 14
V: TRBV20-1
J: TRBJ2-6
D: .
CDR3: CSAADSFGANVLTF
DNA: TGCAGTGCTGCTGACAGCTTTGGGGCCAACGTCCTGACTTTC

size: many
length: 13
V: TRBV10-3
J: TRBJ2-3
D: .
CDR3: CAISESTADTQYF
DNA: TGTGCCATCAGTGAGTCGACTGCAGATACGCAGTATTTT

size: many
length: 15
V: TRBV9
J: TRBJ2-5
D: .
CDR3: CASSAATVVGETQYF
DNA: TGTGCCAGCAGCGCCGCTACGGTAGTCGGTGAGACCCAGTACTTC

size: .
length: 14
V: TRBV13
J: TRBJ1-1
D: .
CDR3: CASSLESVFTEAFF
DNA: TGTGCCAGCAGCTTAGAATCGGTATTCACTGAAGCTTTCTTT

size: once
length: 15
V: TRBV20-1
J: TRBJ2-3
D: .
CDR3: CSARVLGASKDTQYF
DNA: TGCAGTGCTAGAGTCTTGGGTGCCAGTAAAGATACGCAGTATTTT

size: few
length: 15
V: TRBV18
J: TRBJ2-7
D: TRBD1
CDR3: CASSETGTGPYEQYF
DNA: TGTGCCAGCTCAGAAACCGGGACAGGGCCCTACGAGCAGTACTTC

size: few
length: 13
V: TRBV20-1
J: TRBJ1-4
D: TRBD1
CDR3: CSARGQMNEKLFF
DNA: TGCAGTGCTAGGGGACAGATGAATGAAAAACTGTTTTTT

size: many
length: 15
V: TRBV7-3
J: TRBJ2-1
D: .
CDR3: CASSLGTHRADEQFF
DNA: TGTGCCAGCAGCCTAGGGACTCACCGGGCGGATGAGCAGTTCTTC

size: many
length: 12
V: TRBV7-9
J: TRBJ2-5
D: .
CDR3: CASSFTPGDQYF
DNA: TGTGCCAGCAGCTTTACCCCGGGGGACCAGTACTTC

size: few
length: 14
V: TRBV9
J: TRBJ2-7
D: .
CDR3: CASSVGALSYEQYF
DNA: TGTGCCAGCAGCGTAGGAGCCCTCTCCTACGAGCAGTACTTC

size: .
length: 11
V: TRBV12-3/TRBV12-4
J: TRBJ1-2
D: .
CDR3: CASSPRTDYTF
DNA: TGTGCCAGCAGTCCAAGGACAGACTACACCTTC

size: .
length: 15
V: TRBV28
J: TRBJ2-7
D: .
CDR3: CASSMQGLDPHEQYF
DNA: TGTGCCAGCAGCATGCAGGGACTCGATCCCCACGAGCAGTACTTC

size: few
length: 13
V: TRBV20-1
J: TRBJ2-7
D: TRBD2
CDR3: CSAGTSGSYEQYF
DNA: TGCAGTGCTGGGACTAGCGGGAGCTACGAGCAGTACTTC